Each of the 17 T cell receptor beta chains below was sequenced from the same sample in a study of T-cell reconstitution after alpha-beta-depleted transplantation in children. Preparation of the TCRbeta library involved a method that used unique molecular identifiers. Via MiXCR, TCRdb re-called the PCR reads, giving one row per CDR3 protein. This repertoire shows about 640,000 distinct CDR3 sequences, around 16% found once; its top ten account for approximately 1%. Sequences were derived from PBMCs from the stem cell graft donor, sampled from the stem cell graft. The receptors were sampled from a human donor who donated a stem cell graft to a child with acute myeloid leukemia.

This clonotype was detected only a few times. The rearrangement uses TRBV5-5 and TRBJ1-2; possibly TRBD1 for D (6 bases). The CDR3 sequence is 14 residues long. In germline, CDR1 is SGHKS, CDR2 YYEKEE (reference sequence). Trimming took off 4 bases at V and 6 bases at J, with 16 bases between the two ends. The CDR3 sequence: CASSPPDSFDGYTF. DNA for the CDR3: TGTGCCAGCAGCCCTCCGGACAGTTTCGATGGCTACACCTTC. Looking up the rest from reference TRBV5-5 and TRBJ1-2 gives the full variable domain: DAGVTQSPTHLIKTRGQQVTLRCSPISGHKSVSWYQQVLGQGPQFIFQYYEKEERGRGNFPDRFSARQFPNYSSELNVNALLLGDSALYLCASSPPDSFDGYTFGSGTRLTVV.

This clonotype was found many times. The CDR3, as DNA: TGCAGCGTTGGGTTGTGGAACACTGAAGCTTTCTTT. It is translated as CSVGLWNTEAFF. This chain uses TRBV29-1 with TRBJ1-1; D is undetermined. V was trimmed by 4 bases and J by 1 base, leaving 7 bases between them. Germline V gene sequence: CDR1 SQVTM, CDR2 ANQGSEA. This CDR3 contains 12 residues.

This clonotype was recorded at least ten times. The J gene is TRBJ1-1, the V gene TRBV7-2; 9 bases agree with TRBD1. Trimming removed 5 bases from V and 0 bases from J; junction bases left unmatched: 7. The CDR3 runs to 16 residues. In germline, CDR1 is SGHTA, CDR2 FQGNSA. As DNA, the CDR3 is TGTGCCAGCAGCCTAAGGACAGGGGCGATGAACACTGAAGCTTTCTTT. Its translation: CASSLRTGAMNTEAFF.

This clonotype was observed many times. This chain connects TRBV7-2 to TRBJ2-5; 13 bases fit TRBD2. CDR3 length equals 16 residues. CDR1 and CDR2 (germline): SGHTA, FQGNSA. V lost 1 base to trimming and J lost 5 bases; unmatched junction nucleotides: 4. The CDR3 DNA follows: TGTGCCAGCAGCTTAGGACTAGCGGGGGGAGAGGAGACCCAGTACTTC. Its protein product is CASSLGLAGGEETQYF.

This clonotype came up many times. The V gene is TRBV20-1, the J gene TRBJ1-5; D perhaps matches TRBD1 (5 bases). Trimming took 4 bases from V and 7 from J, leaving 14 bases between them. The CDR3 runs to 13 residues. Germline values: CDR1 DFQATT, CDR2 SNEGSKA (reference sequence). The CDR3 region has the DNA TGCAGTGCTAAGGGGCGGGGTGGACAGCCCCAGCATTTT. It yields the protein CSAKGRGGQPQHF.

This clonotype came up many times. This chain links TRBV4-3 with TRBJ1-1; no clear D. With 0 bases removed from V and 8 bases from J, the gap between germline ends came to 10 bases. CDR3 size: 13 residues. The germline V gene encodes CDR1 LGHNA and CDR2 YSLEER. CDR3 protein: CASSQDYYSEAFF. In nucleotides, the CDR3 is TGCGCCAGCAGCCAAGATTATTACAGCGAAGCTTTCTTT.

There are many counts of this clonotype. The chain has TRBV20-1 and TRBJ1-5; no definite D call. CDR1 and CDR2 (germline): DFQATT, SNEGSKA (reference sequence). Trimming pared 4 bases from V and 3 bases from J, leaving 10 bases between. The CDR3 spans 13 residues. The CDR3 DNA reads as TGCAGTGCTATTAGGGCCTTCAATCAGCCCCAGCATTTT. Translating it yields CSAIRAFNQPQHF.

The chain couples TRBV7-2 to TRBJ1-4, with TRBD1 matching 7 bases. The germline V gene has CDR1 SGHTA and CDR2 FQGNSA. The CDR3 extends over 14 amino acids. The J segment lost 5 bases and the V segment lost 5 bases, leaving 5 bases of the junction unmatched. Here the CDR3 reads CASSLGQQNEKLFF. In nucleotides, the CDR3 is TGTGCCAGCAGCCTGGGACAGCAGAATGAAAAACTGTTTTTT.

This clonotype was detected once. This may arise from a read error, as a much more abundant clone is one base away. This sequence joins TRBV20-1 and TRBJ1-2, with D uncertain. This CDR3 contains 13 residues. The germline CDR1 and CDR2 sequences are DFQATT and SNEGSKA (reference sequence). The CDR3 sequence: CSARREGGYGYSF. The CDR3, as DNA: TGCAGTGCTAGACGAGAGGGCGGCTATGGCTACTCCTTC.

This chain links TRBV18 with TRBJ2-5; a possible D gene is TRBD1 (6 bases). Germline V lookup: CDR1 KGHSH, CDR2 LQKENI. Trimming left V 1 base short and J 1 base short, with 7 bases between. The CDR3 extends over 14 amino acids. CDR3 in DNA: TGTGCCAGCTCACCACGGGACATCCAAGAGACCCAGTACTTC. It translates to CASSPRDIQETQYF.

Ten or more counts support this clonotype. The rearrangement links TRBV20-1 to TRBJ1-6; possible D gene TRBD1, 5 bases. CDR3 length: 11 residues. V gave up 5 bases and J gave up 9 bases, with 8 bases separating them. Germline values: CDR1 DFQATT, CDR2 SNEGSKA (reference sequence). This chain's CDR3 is CSAVTASPLHF. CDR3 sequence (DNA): TGCAGTGCTGTGACAGCTTCACCCCTCCACTTT.

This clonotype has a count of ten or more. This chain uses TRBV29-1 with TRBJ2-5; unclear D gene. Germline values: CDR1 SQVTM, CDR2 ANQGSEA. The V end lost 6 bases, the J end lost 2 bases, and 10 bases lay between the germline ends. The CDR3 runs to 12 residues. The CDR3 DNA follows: TGCAGCGTGAGTAGAATACAAGAGACCCAGTACTTC. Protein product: CSVSRIQETQYF. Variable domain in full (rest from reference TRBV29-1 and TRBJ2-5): SAVISQKPSRDICQRGTSLTIQCQVDSQVTMMFWYRQQPGQSLTLIATANQGSEATYESGFVIDKFPISRPNLTFSTLTVSNMSPEDSSIYLCSVSRIQETQYFGPGTRLLVL.

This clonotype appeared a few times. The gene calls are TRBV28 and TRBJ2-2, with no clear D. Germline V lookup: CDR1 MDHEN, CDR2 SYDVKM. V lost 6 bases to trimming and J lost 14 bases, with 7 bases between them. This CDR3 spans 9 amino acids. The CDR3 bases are TGTGCCAGCAGCCCACCCCTGTTTTTT. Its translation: CASSPPLFF.

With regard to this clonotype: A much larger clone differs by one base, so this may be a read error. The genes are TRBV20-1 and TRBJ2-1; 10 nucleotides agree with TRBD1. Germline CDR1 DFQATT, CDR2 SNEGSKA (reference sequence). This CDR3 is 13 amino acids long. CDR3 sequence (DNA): TGCAGGGCTCGGGACAGGGGCAACAATGAGCAGTTCTTC. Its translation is CRARDRGNNEQFF.

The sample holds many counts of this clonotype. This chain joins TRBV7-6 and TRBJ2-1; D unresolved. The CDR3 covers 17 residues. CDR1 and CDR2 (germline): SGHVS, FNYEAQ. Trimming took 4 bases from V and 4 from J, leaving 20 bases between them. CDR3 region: CASSSPEPKTPYNEQFF. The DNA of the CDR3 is TGTGCCAGCAGCTCACCTGAGCCCAAGACCCCTTACAATGAGCAGTTCTTC.

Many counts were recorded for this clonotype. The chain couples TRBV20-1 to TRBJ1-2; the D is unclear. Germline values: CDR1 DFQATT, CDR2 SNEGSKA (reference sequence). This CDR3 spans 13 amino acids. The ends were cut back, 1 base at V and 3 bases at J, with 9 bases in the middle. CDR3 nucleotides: TGCAGTGCTAGAGGAGGCCACGACTATGGCTACACCTTC. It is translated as CSARGGHDYGYTF.

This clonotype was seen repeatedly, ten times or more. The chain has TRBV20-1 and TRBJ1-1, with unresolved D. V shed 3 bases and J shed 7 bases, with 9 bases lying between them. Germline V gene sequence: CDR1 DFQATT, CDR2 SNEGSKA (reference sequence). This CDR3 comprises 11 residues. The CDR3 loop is CSARWGDEAFF. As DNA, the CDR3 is TGCAGTGCTAGGTGGGGTGATGAAGCTTTCTTT.